This is a list of T cell receptor beta chains from one sample in a study of blood T cell repertoires in COVID-19. Profiled with immunoSEQ multiplex PCR; TCRdb holds only in-frame clones, not every one. This table holds around 200,000 clones, roughly 80% found once. The sequenced sample consisted of peripheral blood. The receptors here all came from a man aged 30 to 39 with active or convalescent COVID-19. CDR3s include the opening cysteine and the closing phenylalanine or tryptophan. Fields, in order: CDR3 protein, V gene, J gene, D gene. D genes are given only for firm matches.

cdr3_aa: CATLIGSYNSPLHF
v_call: TRBV7-2
j_call: TRBJ1-6
d_call: NA

cdr3_aa: CAISDLAGARNTQYF
v_call: TRBV10-3
j_call: TRBJ2-3
d_call: TRBD2

cdr3_aa: CASSYGGSLEAFF
v_call: TRBV6-2/TRBV6-3
j_call: TRBJ1-1
d_call: NA

cdr3_aa: CASTRGGSRETQYF
v_call: TRBV9
j_call: TRBJ2-5
d_call: TRBD2

cdr3_aa: CASSIDLPDRGRNGYTF
v_call: TRBV19
j_call: TRBJ1-2
d_call: TRBD1

cdr3_aa: CASSAGQGGISYNSPLHF
v_call: TRBV5-1
j_call: TRBJ1-6
d_call: TRBD1

cdr3_aa: CASSQFQGRSGNQPQHF
v_call: TRBV3-1/TRBV3-2
j_call: TRBJ1-5
d_call: NA

cdr3_aa: CASSFQDRVNEKLFF
v_call: TRBV9
j_call: TRBJ1-4
d_call: TRBD1

cdr3_aa: CATRAGTGNTEAFF
v_call: TRBV24-1
j_call: TRBJ1-1
d_call: TRBD1

cdr3_aa: CASSPRGGLGNNEQFF
v_call: TRBV9
j_call: TRBJ2-1
d_call: TRBD2

cdr3_aa: CSVVNTGTGELFF
v_call: TRBV29-1
j_call: TRBJ2-2
d_call: NA

cdr3_aa: CASSPQAGGEKLFF
v_call: TRBV18
j_call: TRBJ1-4
d_call: NA

cdr3_aa: CASSESPIGTQYF
v_call: TRBV6-1
j_call: TRBJ2-5
d_call: NA

cdr3_aa: CASSVVQASGSTDTQYF
v_call: TRBV9
j_call: TRBJ2-3
d_call: TRBD2

cdr3_aa: CASRAGSTNEKLFF
v_call: TRBV5-1
j_call: TRBJ1-4
d_call: NA

cdr3_aa: CASSEALPGNYGYTF
v_call: TRBV2
j_call: TRBJ1-2
d_call: NA

cdr3_aa: CAWKGSSYEQYF
v_call: TRBV30
j_call: TRBJ2-7
d_call: NA

cdr3_aa: CAWRRTGGNTEAFF
v_call: TRBV30
j_call: TRBJ1-1
d_call: TRBD1

cdr3_aa: CASTRQNTEAFF
v_call: TRBV19
j_call: TRBJ1-1
d_call: NA

cdr3_aa: CASSFLDYGYTF
v_call: TRBV28
j_call: TRBJ1-2
d_call: NA

cdr3_aa: CASSARSQGANQPQHF
v_call: TRBV2
j_call: TRBJ1-5
d_call: NA

cdr3_aa: CAWSVRGLGNTGELFF
v_call: TRBV30
j_call: TRBJ2-2
d_call: TRBD2

cdr3_aa: CAGAPGQGNPRGYTF
v_call: TRBV6-5
j_call: TRBJ1-2
d_call: TRBD1